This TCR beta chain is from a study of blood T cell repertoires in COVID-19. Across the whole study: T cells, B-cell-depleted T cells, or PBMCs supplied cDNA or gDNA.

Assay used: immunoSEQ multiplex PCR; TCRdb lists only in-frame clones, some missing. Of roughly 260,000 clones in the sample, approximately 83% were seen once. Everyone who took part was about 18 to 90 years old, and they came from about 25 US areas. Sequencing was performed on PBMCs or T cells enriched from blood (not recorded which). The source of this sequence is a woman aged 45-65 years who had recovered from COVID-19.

Written as DNA, the CDR3 is TGTGCCAGCAGCCAATACGGGGGGGCGGTTCAGCCCCAGCATTTT. Amino acid sequence: CASSQYGGAVQPQHF. The chain joins TRBV3-1 (or the pseudogene TRBV3-2) to TRBJ1-5; the D gene is possibly TRBD1 (6 bases). V was cut by 2 bases and J by 6 bases, with 14 bases left in between. The CDR3 runs 15 residues. Germline CDR1 LGHDT, CDR2 YNNKEL (reference sequence).